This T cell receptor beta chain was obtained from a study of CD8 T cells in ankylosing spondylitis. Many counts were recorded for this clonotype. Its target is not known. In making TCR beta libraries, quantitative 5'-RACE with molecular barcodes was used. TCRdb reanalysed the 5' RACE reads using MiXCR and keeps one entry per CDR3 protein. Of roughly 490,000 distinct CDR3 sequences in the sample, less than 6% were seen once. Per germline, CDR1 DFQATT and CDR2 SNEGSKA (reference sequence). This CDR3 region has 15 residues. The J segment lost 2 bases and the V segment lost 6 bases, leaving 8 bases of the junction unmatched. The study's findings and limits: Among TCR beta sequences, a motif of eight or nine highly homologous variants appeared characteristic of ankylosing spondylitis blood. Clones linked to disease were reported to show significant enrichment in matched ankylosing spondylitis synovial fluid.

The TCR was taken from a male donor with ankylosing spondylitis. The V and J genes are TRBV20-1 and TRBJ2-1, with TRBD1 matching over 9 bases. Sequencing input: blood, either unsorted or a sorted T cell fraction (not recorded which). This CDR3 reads CSAPLWDRAYNEQFF. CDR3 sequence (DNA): TGCAGTGCCCCTTTATGGGACAGGGCCTACAATGAGCAGTTCTTC.